The 30 T cell receptor beta chains presented below share a single source sample, sequenced in a study of CD8 T cells in ankylosing spondylitis. TCRdb analysed the 5' RACE reads with MiXCR anew, one entry per CDR3 protein. The sample has 160,000 or so distinct CDR3 sequences; around a tenth are singletons. The sample consisted of blood, either unsorted or a sorted T cell fraction (not recorded which). These receptors came from a female donor with ankylosing spondylitis or in good health (not recorded which).

This clonotype showed up many times. The chain uses TRBV3-1 and TRBJ1-5; D call uncertain. From germline, CDR1 is LGHDT and CDR2 YNNKEL (reference sequence). The CDR3 totals 14 residues. The V gene lost 7 bases and the J gene lost 0 bases, with 10 bases spanning the gap. The CDR3 protein is CASTPGNSNQPQHF. The DNA of the CDR3 is TGTGCCAGCACCCCCGGGAATAGCAATCAGCCCCAGCATTTT. The whole variable domain, remainder taken from reference TRBV3-1 and TRBJ1-5, is DTAVSQTPKYLVTQMGNDKSIKCEQNLGHDTMYWYKQDSKKFLKIMFSYNNKELIINETVPNRFSPKSPDKAHLNLHINSLELGDSAVYFCASTPGNSNQPQHFGDGTRLSIL.

This clonotype has only a few counts. The chain carries TRBV9 and TRBJ2-7, with D perhaps TRBD1 (5 bases). The CDR3 totals 15 residues. The V and J ends lost 3 bases and 1 base respectively, with 14 bases between them. Germline loops: CDR1 SGDLS, CDR2 YYNGEE. The CDR3 sequence is CASSERLGPSYEQYF. The CDR3, as DNA: TGTGCCAGCAGCGAAAGACTGGGGCCTTCCTACGAGCAGTACTTC.

V is TRBV12-3 or TRBV12-4 and J is TRBJ2-3; D not resolved. Trimming left V 3 bases short and J 11 bases short, with 15 bases between. CDR3 length: 13 residues. CDR3 coding DNA: TGTGCCAGCAGTTTTCAACCGTCGGGTGGGCAGTATTTT. Encoded protein: CASSFQPSGGQYF.

This clonotype was observed at least ten times. The chain is built from TRBV12-3 or TRBV12-4 and TRBJ2-1; 9 bases match TRBD1. CDR3 length: 16 residues. V gave up 2 bases and J gave up 4 bases; unmatched junction bases: 6. This CDR3 reads CASSLYGDRVYNEQFF. CDR3 bases: TGTGCCAGCAGTTTATATGGGGACAGGGTATACAATGAGCAGTTCTTC.

The sample holds a few counts of this clonotype. This chain connects TRBV6-2 or TRBV6-3 to TRBJ2-5; D tentatively fits TRBD1 or TRBD2 (5 bases each). CDR1 is MNHEY, CDR2 SVGEGT, per germline. Trimming took 6 bases from V and 4 from J, leaving 21 bases between them. This CDR3 is 16 amino acids long. The CDR3 DNA reads as TGTGCCAGCAGCCCAGACCGGGACGGGGAAGCAGAGACCCAGTACTTC. This translates into CASSPDRDGEAETQYF.

A few counts support this clonotype. One end of the junction is discordant with germline, which a read error may explain. The rearrangement links TRBV24-1 to TRBJ2-1; D is perhaps TRBD1 (6 bases). This CDR3 is built from 11 residues. The V gene's germline CDR1 is KGHDR and CDR2 SFDVKD. The DNA of the CDR3 is TGTGCCACCAGTGGTCCCAGGGGCTGGCTCTTC. It specifies CATSGPRGWLF.

With respect to this clonotype: A read error may explain this, as a much larger clone is one base away. J is TRBJ2-1 and V is TRBV7-9, with no clear D. Trimming pared 1 base from V and 8 bases from J, leaving 3 bases between. Germline V gene lookup returns CDR1 SEHNR and CDR2 FQNEAQ (reference sequence). The CDR3 sequence is 11 residues long. CDR3 sequence (DNA): TGTGCCAGCAGCTTAGACCATGAGCAGTTCTTC. Translating gives CASSLDHEQFF.

This clonotype was counted a few times. The chain carries TRBV4-3 and TRBJ2-1; no reliable D call. The CDR3 runs to 13 residues. CDR1 and CDR2 (germline): LGHNA, YSLEER. The germline V and J ends were trimmed by 3 bases and 9 bases, with 12 bases remaining between them. CDR3 loop: CASSHEGVGEQFF. The CDR3 bases are TGCGCCAGCAGCCACGAAGGAGTGGGTGAGCAGTTCTTC.

The chain joins TRBV9 to TRBJ1-6; TRBD1 matches at 8 bases. Germline CDR1 is SGDLS and CDR2 is YYNGEE. The V gene end was trimmed by 2 bases and the J gene end by 7 bases; junction bases not matched to a gene: 11. The CDR3 contains 17 residues. The CDR3 nucleotides read TGTGCCAGCAGCGTTGCGGACAGGGCTAAGTACAATTCACCCCTCCACTTT. This gives the protein CASSVADRAKYNSPLHF.

The chain links TRBV23-1 to TRBJ2-7; D remains unclear. TRBV23-1 is known as an ORF, though its function is uncertain. The CDR3 contains 13 residues. The CDR3 sequence is CDYLTTPHYEQYF. In nucleotides, the CDR3 is TGCGACTACCTGACCACACCCCACTACGAGCAGTACTTC.

The rearrangement uses TRBV29-1 and TRBJ2-1, with D maybe TRBD2 (6 bases). V lost 4 bases to trimming and J lost 5 bases, with 15 bases between them. The CDR3 runs to 14 residues. In germline, CDR1 is SQVTM, CDR2 ANQGSEA. The CDR3: CSVGGDIHHNEQFF. CDR3 in DNA: TGCAGCGTTGGCGGGGATATTCACCACAATGAGCAGTTCTTC.

Worth noting for this clonotype: Its ends do not fully match the called genes, so a read error is possible. The chain carries TRBV7-2 and TRBJ2-1; D unclear. The germline V gene has CDR1 SGHTA and CDR2 FQGNSA. The CDR3 runs 14 residues. The CDR3 DNA follows: TGTGCCAGCAGCCCCATCCGCTCCTACACTGAGCAGTTCTTC. This translates into CASSPIRSYTEQFF.

This chain uses TRBV27 with TRBJ2-1, with D possibly being TRBD1 or TRBD2 (5 bases each). The CDR3 contains 17 residues. Trimming shortened V by 2 bases and J by 5 bases, and 19 bases separated the two germline ends. Germline-derived CDR1 and CDR2 are MNHEY and SMNVEV (reference sequence). The CDR3 DNA is TGTGCCAGCAGTTTAAACCCGCAGGTCCGGGGCGACAATGAGCAGTTCTTC. Translation gives CASSLNPQVRGDNEQFF.

The rearrangement joins TRBV2 to TRBJ1-5, with a possible D match to TRBD1 (5 bases). The CDR3 runs 14 residues. Looked up from germline, CDR1 is SNHLY and CDR2 is FYNNEI. Trimming removed 6 bases from V and 3 bases from J, with 12 bases in between. CDR3 coding DNA: TGTGCCAGCAGCAGGGAGCAGGACAATCAGCCCCAGCATTTT. It yields the protein CASSREQDNQPQHF.

The genes are TRBV19 and TRBJ2-1, with 7 bases lining up with TRBD2. Germline V gene lookup returns CDR1 LNHDA and CDR2 SQIVND (reference sequence). CDR3 size: 18 residues. The V segment lost 6 bases and the J segment 8 bases; nucleotides outside the gene matches: 22. The CDR3 sequence: CASSPWQGSLTGGYEQFF. The CDR3 bases are TGTGCCAGTAGCCCCTGGCAGGGTAGCCTTACGGGAGGCTATGAGCAGTTCTTC.

This clonotype has only a few counts. The chain recombines TRBV5-1 with TRBJ2-4, with 10 bases fitting TRBD1. Germline-derived CDR1 and CDR2 are SGHRS and YFSETQ. This CDR3 comprises 16 residues. Germline trimming cut 7 bases from V and 6 bases from J; bases unmatched to any gene: 13. The CDR3 coding sequence is TGCGCCAGCCAGCGCGGGGGGACAGGGGCAACAAACATTCAGTACTTC. This translates into CASQRGGTGATNIQYF.

V gene TRBV4-3 combines with J gene TRBJ2-3; TRBD2 aligns across 7 bases. Germline CDR1 LGHNA, CDR2 YSLEER. This CDR3 has 14 residues. Germline trimming cut 3 bases from V and 0 bases from J; bases unmatched to any gene: 0. As DNA, the CDR3 is TGCGCCAGCAGCCATAGCGGGAGCACAGATACGCAGTATTTT. Its protein is CASSHSGSTDTQYF.

This clonotype was seen only a few times. An end of the junction differs from the germline gene, which may be a read error. The J gene is TRBJ2-7, the V gene TRBV13; D is unresolved. CDR3 length equals 11 residues. Germline V gene lookup returns CDR1 PRHDT and CDR2 FYEKMQ (reference sequence). The CDR3 DNA sequence: TGTGCCAGCAGCCCACGGTACGGGCAGTACTTC. Its protein product is CASSPRYGQYF.

Notes on this clonotype: The junction differs from germline at one of its ends, possibly a read error. This chain links TRBV11-3 with TRBJ2-1; D is undetermined. Germline CDR1 is SGHNT and CDR2 is YENEEA. CDR3 length: 11 residues. Here the CDR3 DNA reads TGTGCCAGCAGATTAGACGGCGAGCAGTTCTTC. Its protein product is CASRLDGEQFF.

The V and J genes are TRBV11-2 and TRBJ2-3; D call uncertain. CDR3 length: 13 residues. Looked up from germline, CDR1 is SGHAT and CDR2 is FQNNGV. V lost 3 bases and J lost 4, with 8 bases in between. This chain's CDR3 is CASSFFDPDTQYF. Written as DNA, the CDR3 is TGTGCCAGCAGCTTCTTCGACCCAGATACGCAGTATTTT.

There are a few counts of this clonotype. J is TRBJ1-1 and V is TRBV9, with a tentative D call TRBD1 (6 bases). V was cut by 0 bases and J by 1 base, with 10 bases left in between. CDR1 is SGDLS and CDR2 is YYNGEE in the germline V gene. CDR3 length: 15 amino acids. The CDR3 bases are TGTGCCAGCAGCGTAGGCGGACAGCGGAACACTGAAGCTTTCTTT. Its translation is CASSVGGQRNTEAFF.

The chain has TRBV20-1 and TRBJ1-2; possible D gene TRBD1, 6 bases. Trimming removed 0 bases from V and 0 bases from J, with 11 bases in between. This CDR3 spans 15 amino acids. Germline V gene sequence: CDR1 DFQATT, CDR2 SNEGSKA (reference sequence). CDR3 region: CSARDLTGANYGYTF. The CDR3 DNA sequence: TGCAGTGCTAGAGACCTGACAGGAGCTAACTATGGCTACACCTTC.

This clonotype was seen just once. This may stem from a read error, because a much larger clone lies one nucleotide away. The chain is built from TRBV2 and TRBJ2-1; no reliable D call. Per germline, CDR1 SNHLY and CDR2 FYNNEI. This CDR3 region has 16 residues. This CDR3 reads CASSEDPGLHPDERFF. CDR3 bases: TGTGCCAGCAGTGAGGACCCCGGGCTTCACCCCGATGAGCGGTTCTTC.

This clonotype was seen a few times. V is TRBV6-2 or TRBV6-3 and J is TRBJ2-5; 13 nucleotides line up with TRBD2. V lost 6 bases, J lost 4 bases, and 8 bases stayed unmatched. CDR1 MNHEY and CDR2 SVGEGT come from the germline V gene. CDR3 length: 16 amino acids. CDR3 nucleotide sequence: TGTGCCAGCAGACTACTAGCGGGAGGGAGGAGAGAGACCCAGTACTTC. Translated: CASRLLAGGRRETQYF.

The chain couples TRBV4-1 to TRBJ2-7, with 8 positions matching TRBD2. This CDR3 is built from 14 residues. CDR1 is MGHRA, CDR2 YSYEKL, per germline. Unmatched junction bases numbered 2, after V lost 3 bases and J lost 1 base. In DNA, the CDR3 is TGCGCCAGCAGCCAGGGGACTAGTTCCTACGAGCAGTACTTC. Protein product: CASSQGTSSYEQYF.

The sample holds a few counts of this clonotype. The rearrangement joins TRBV2 to TRBJ2-1; 9 positions match TRBD2. CDR3 length: 17 residues. The trim removed 3 bases at V and 4 bases at J, leaving 10 bases unmatched. Germline V gene lookup returns CDR1 SNHLY and CDR2 FYNNEI. The CDR3 region is CASSDPTSGSPYNEQFF. Written as DNA, the CDR3 is TGTGCCAGCAGTGATCCTACTAGCGGGTCCCCATACAATGAGCAGTTCTTC.

V and J are TRBV5-6 and TRBJ2-2; D gene ambiguous. V was pared by 0 bases and J by 8 bases, with 8 bases between. The V gene's germline CDR1 is SGHDT and CDR2 YYEEEE. This CDR3 is built from 13 residues. This CDR3 reads CASSLVQTGELFF. The CDR3 DNA reads as TGTGCCAGCAGCTTGGTCCAAACGGGGGAGCTGTTTTTT.

In this sample, this clonotype turned up many times. The rearrangement links TRBV20-1 to TRBJ2-2, with 7 bases fitting TRBD2. The CDR3 contains 14 residues. Trimming cost V 3 bases and J 4 bases; bases outside gene matches: 5. Germline V gene lookup returns CDR1 DFQATT and CDR2 SNEGSKA (reference sequence). The CDR3 DNA sequence: TGCAGTGCTAGGGGAACTAGCGCCACCGGGGAGCTGTTTTTT. As protein: CSARGTSATGELFF.

The V gene is TRBV3-1, the J gene TRBJ2-1, with 15 bases that match TRBD2. The CDR3 has 17 residues. CDR1 LGHDT and CDR2 YNNKEL come from the germline V gene (reference sequence). After removal of 11 bases from V and 6 bases from J, the junction contained 14 bases not matched to a gene. The CDR3 loop is CAFRRGLAGGPRNEQFF. DNA of the CDR3: TGTGCCTTCAGACGCGGACTAGCGGGAGGGCCACGCAATGAGCAGTTCTTC.

A few counts support this clonotype. The genes are TRBV2 and TRBJ1-2; D ambiguous. This CDR3 is built from 14 residues. V lost 1 base and J 4 bases, leaving 10 bases between the germline ends. Germline V gives CDR1 SNHLY, CDR2 FYNNEI. The CDR3 region has the DNA TGTGCCAGCAGTGAAGATAGGGTGGGCTATGGCTACACCTTC. This translates into CASSEDRVGYGYTF.